Listed below are T cell receptor beta chains from one sample, sequenced in a study of T-cell memory formation after mild COVID-19. TCRdb called the 5' RACE reads again in MiXCR, with one record for every CDR3 protein. This table has 300,000 to 400,000 distinct CDR3 sequences, around 15% appearing once. The sample comprised PBMCs or a T cell subset sorted from them (not recorded which). These receptors all come from a man in his late teens or twenties who had mild COVID-19 (a few samples of this study predate the infection). Cell type and time point are not known. The CDR3 runs from the conserved cysteine through the conserved F or W. The order of the fields is J gene, clone size, D gene, V gene, CDR3 DNA, CDR3 protein. D genes are given only for firm matches. Part of the rows lack a size; the others show once, few, many or a class for expanded clones.

TRBJ2-5 | NA | NA | TRBV20-1 | TGCAGTGCTCTTCCGGGACTTCGAGCCCAGTACTTC | CSALPGLRAQYF
TRBJ2-7 | NA | NA | TRBV7-9 | TGTGCCAGCAGCTACCTAATGGGGTCGACAGATTCCTACGAGCAGTACTTC | CASSYLMGSTDSYEQYF
TRBJ2-3 | NA | TRBD2 | TRBV7-9 | TGTGCCAGCAGCTTAGGGTCAGCGGGGAGTCGCACAGATACGCAGTATTTT | CASSLGSAGSRTDTQYF
TRBJ1-2 | NA | TRBD1 | TRBV4-1 | TGCGCCAGCAGCCGGGAACAGGGGGCTCAGAACTATGGCTACACCTTC | CASSREQGAQNYGYTF
TRBJ2-2 | NA | NA | TRBV2 | TGTGCCAGCAGTGCTACGACAATCAACACCGGGGAGCTGTTTTTT | CASSATTINTGELFF
TRBJ1-1 | NA | NA | TRBV19 | TGTGCCAGCGCGCCCCGCGCACAGGCTACCACTGAAGCTTTCTTT | CASAPRAQATTEAFF
TRBJ2-5 | NA | NA | TRBV9 | TGTGCCAGCAGCGCGACACAGGAAGAGACCCAGTACTTC | CASSATQEETQYF
TRBJ2-2 | few | NA | TRBV5-1 | TGCGCCAGCAGCTTGGCCGCACAGAACACCGGGGAGCTGTTTTTT | CASSLAAQNTGELFF
TRBJ2-3 | NA | NA | TRBV29-1 | TGCAGCGTCGCCAGGGGCGGTACGCAGTATTTT | CSVARGGTQYF
TRBJ2-7 | many | NA | TRBV7-2 | TGTGCCAGCAGCTATGCCCAGGCCGAGCAGTACTTC | CASSYAQAEQYF
TRBJ1-6 | NA | NA | TRBV15 | TGTGCCACCAGCAGAATGATATTACTGGGTTCACCCCTCCACTTT | CATSRMILLGSPLHF
TRBJ1-2 | few | NA | TRBV4-2 | TGTGCCAGCAGCCAAGAAGAGGGGGGGCAAAACTATGGCTACACCTTC | CASSQEEGGQNYGYTF